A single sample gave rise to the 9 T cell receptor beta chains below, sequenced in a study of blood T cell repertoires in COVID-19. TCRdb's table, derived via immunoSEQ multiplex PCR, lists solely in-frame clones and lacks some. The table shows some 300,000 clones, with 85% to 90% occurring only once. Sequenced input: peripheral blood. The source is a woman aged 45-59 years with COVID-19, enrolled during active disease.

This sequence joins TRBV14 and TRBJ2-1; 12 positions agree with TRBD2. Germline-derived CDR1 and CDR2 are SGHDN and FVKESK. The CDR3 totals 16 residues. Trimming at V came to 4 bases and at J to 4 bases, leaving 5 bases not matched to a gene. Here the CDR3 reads CASSPTGTSGYNEQFF. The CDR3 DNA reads TGTGCCAGCAGCCCGACCGGGACTAGCGGGTACAATGAGCAGTTCTTC.

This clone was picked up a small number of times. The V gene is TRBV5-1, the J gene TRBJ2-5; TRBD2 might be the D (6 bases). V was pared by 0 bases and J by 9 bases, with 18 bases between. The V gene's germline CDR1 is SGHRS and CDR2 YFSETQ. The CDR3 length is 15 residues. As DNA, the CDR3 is TGCGCCAGCAGCTTGGTTGGGACTGGGTCGGCGGCCCAGTACTTC. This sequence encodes CASSLVGTGSAAQYF.

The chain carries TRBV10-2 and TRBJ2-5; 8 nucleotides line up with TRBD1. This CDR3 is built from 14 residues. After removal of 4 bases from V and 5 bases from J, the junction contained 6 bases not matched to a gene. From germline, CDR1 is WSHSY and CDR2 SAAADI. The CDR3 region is CASSGQGTFETQYF. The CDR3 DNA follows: TGCGCCAGCAGTGGACAGGGGACGTTCGAGACCCAGTACTTC.

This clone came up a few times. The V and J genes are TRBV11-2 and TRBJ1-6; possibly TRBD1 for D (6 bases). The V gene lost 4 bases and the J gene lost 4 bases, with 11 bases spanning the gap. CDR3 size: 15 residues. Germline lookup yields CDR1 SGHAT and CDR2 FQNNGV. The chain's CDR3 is CASSSGTLYNSPLHF. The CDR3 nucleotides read TGTGCCAGCAGCTCCGGGACATTGTATAATTCACCCCTCCACTTT.

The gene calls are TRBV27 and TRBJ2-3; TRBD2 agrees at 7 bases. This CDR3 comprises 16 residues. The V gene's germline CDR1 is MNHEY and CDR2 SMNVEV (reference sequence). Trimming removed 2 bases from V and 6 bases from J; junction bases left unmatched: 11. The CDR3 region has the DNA TGTGCCAGCAGTTTAATCAAGGCTAGCGGCCATGATACGCAGTATTTT. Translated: CASSLIKASGHDTQYF.

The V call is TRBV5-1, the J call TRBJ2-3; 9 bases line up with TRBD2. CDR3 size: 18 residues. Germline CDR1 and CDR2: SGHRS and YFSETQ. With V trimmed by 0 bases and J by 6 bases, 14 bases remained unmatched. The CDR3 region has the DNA TGCGCCAGCAGCTTGGCTCCCCCCGGCGGGAGGGGAGGGGATACGCAGTATTTT. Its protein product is CASSLAPPGGRGGDTQYF.

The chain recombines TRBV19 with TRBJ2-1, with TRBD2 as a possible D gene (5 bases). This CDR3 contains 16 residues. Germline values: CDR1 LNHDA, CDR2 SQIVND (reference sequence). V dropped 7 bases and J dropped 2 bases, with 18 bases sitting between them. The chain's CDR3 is CASTPRVGETYNEQFF. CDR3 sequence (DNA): TGTGCCAGTACCCCCCGGGTGGGAGAGACCTACAATGAGCAGTTCTTC. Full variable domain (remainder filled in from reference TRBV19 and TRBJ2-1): DGGITQSPKYLFRKEGQNVTLSCEQNLNHDAMYWYRQDPGQGLRLIYYSQIVNDFQKGDIAEGYSVSREKKESFPLTVTSAQKNPTAFYLCASTPRVGETYNEQFFGPGTRLTVL.

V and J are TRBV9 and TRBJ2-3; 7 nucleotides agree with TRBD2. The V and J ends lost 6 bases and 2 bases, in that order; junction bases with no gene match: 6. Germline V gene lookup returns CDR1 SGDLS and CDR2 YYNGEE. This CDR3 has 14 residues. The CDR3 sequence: CASMGGSTTDTQYF. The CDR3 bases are TGTGCCAGCATGGGGGGGTCCACCACAGATACGCAGTATTTT.

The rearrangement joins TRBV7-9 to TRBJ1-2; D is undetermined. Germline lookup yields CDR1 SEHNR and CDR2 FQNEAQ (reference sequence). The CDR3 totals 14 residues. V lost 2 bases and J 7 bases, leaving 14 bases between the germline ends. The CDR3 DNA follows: TGTGCCAGCAGCTTATTCGGGGTCCGTTCTGGCTACACCTTC. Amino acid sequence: CASSLFGVRSGYTF. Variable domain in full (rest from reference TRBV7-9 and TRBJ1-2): DTGVSQNPRHKITKRGQNVTFRCDPISEHNRLYWYRQTLGQGPEFLTYFQNEAQLEKSRLLSDRFSAERPKGSFSTLEIQRTEQGDSAMYLCASSLFGVRSGYTFGSGTRLTVV.